This TCR beta chain was observed in a study of blood T cell repertoires in COVID-19. At the level of the study: Sites across the United States, Italy and Spain contributed samples from acute and convalescent COVID-19.

Germline CDR1 and CDR2: SGHRS and YFSETQ. CDR3 size: 14 residues. V lost 4 bases, J lost 2 bases, and 4 bases stayed unmatched. TCRdb's copy holds only in-frame clones and misses some; the assay was immunoSEQ multiplex PCR. This sample has around 25,000 clones, with 89% found just once. J is TRBJ2-5 and V is TRBV5-1, with 8 bases aligning to TRBD2. Sequencing used peripheral blood. This clonotype originated in a human donor in a cohort sampled during active COVID-19. The chain's CDR3 is CASSAASGQETQYF. CDR3 DNA sequence: TGCGCCAGCAGCGCCGCTAGCGGGCAAGAGACCCAGTACTTC.